One sample yielded the 13 T cell receptor beta chains listed below, sequenced in a study of cytomegalovirus exposure and HLA in healthy donors (dated by TCRdb to 2017 to 2019). Libraries came from the immunoSEQ multiplex PCR assay. For the multiplex PCR, a mixture combining 60 forward primers for TCR Vbeta segments and 13 reverse primers for TCR Jbeta segments was used. TCRdb's version of the immuneACCESS table is confined to in-frame rearrangements and falls short of the full clone set. An unresolved V gene accounts for under half of the shortfall where checked; the remainder is of unknown origin. The sample includes fewer than 110,000 clones, with roughly 80% observed a single time. Roughly 4% of the sample is held by the ten biggest clonotypes. The sequenced sample consisted of PBMCs. Every receptor here comes from a man aged 50 to 59 in good health and CMV-seropositive.

This clone was observed a single time. The chain carries TRBV28 and TRBJ2-1, with a tentative D call TRBD2 (6 bases). Trimming left V 3 bases short and J 11 bases short, with 14 bases between. This CDR3 has 13 residues. CDR1 is MDHEN and CDR2 is SYDVKM in the germline V gene. CDR3 coding DNA: TGTGCCAGCAGTTTTCCATGGGGGACTCAGCAGTTCTTC. The encoded protein is CASSFPWGTQQFF.

V gene TRBV28 combines with J gene TRBJ2-5; 10 positions agree with TRBD1. V shed 2 bases and J 3 bases; nucleotides not matched to a gene: 3. The CDR3 is 15 amino acids. Germline V gene lookup returns CDR1 MDHEN and CDR2 SYDVKM. The CDR3 coding sequence is TGTGCCAGCAGTTTAATGGGACAGGGGAAAGAGACCCAGTACTTC. This gives the protein CASSLMGQGKETQYF.

The gene calls are TRBV19 and TRBJ2-4; D possibly corresponds to TRBD2 (5 bases). Germline lookup yields CDR1 LNHDA and CDR2 SQIVND (reference sequence). Trimming cost V 5 bases and J 3 bases, with 17 bases left between them. The CDR3 length is 16 residues. The CDR3 bases are TGTGCCAGTAGTCCGCGAGGAAGCGGAGGCAAAAACATTCAGTACTTC. Its protein product is CASSPRGSGGKNIQYF.

The chain is built from TRBV30 and TRBJ1-2; 9 nucleotides match TRBD1. Germline CDR1 GTSNPN, CDR2 SVGIG (reference sequence). The CDR3 spans 13 residues. V lost 4 bases, J lost 7 bases, and 7 bases stayed unmatched. DNA for the CDR3: TGTGCCTGGAATGTGGACAGGGGAGGTGGCTACACCTTC. Its translation: CAWNVDRGGGYTF.

The chain recombines TRBV29-1 with TRBJ1-4; 8 positions agree with TRBD1. The CDR3 is 13 residues long. V shed 7 bases and J 8 bases; nucleotides not matched to a gene: 9. Looked up from germline, CDR1 is SQVTM and CDR2 is ANQGSEA. The CDR3 spells CSAVTGAGEKLFF. The CDR3 DNA is TGCAGCGCCGTGACAGGGGCAGGGGAAAAACTGTTTTTT.

The CDR3 region is CASSGLTGPFEQYF. CDR3 DNA: TGTGCCAGCAGTGGACTAACGGGTCCTTTCGAGCAGTACTTC. The chain employs TRBV28 and TRBJ2-7, with D perhaps matching TRBD2 (6 bases). Deletions cut 5 bases from V and 6 bases from J, with 17 bases between. Germline-derived CDR1 and CDR2 are MDHEN and SYDVKM. The CDR3 sequence is 14 residues long. The complete variable domain, with remaining parts taken from reference TRBV28 and TRBJ2-7, reads DVKVTQSSRYLVKRTGEKVFLECVQDMDHENMFWYRQDPGLGLRLIYFSYDVKMKEKGDIPEGYSVSREKKERFSLILESASTNQTSMYLCASSGLTGPFEQYFGPGTRLTVT.

The chain's CDR3 is CASTIPGGSDGYTF. For the CDR3, the DNA is TGTGCCAGCACCATACCAGGGGGCTCGGATGGCTACACCTTC. V gene TRBV28 combines with J gene TRBJ1-2, with TRBD1 matching 8 bases. CDR1 is MDHEN, CDR2 SYDVKM, per germline. The CDR3 extends over 14 amino acids. Trimming at V came to 7 bases and at J to 6 bases, leaving 10 bases not matched to a gene.

J is TRBJ2-7 and V is TRBV27; TRBD2 matches at 13 bases. With V trimmed by 6 bases and J by 5 bases, 19 bases remained unmatched. Germline V gene data show CDR1 as MNHEY and CDR2 as SMNVEV (reference sequence). The CDR3 length is 19 residues. In DNA, the CDR3 is TGTGCCAGCAGCGCTTTAAGACAGCAACTAGCGGGAGGGTCCCACGAGCAGTACTTC. Translation gives CASSALRQQLAGGSHEQYF.

This clone was found a few times. The genes are TRBV28 and TRBJ2-7, with 8 bases identical to TRBD1. The CDR3 is made up of 16 amino acids. The germline V gene has CDR1 MDHEN and CDR2 SYDVKM. The trim removed 7 bases at V and 0 bases at J, leaving 11 bases unmatched. As DNA, the CDR3 is TGTGCCAGCAACCCCTCCAGGGGGCGTGCCTCCTACGAGCAGTACTTC. It codes for CASNPSRGRASYEQYF.

This chain links TRBV11-2 with TRBJ1-1; 8 positions agree with TRBD1. The CDR3 is 15 amino acids. Germline lookup yields CDR1 SGHAT and CDR2 FQNNGV. The trim removed 1 base at V and 3 bases at J, leaving 4 bases unmatched. In DNA form, the CDR3 reads TGTGCCAGCAGCTTAGGGACAGGGTGGGACACTGAAGCTTTCTTT. Protein sequence: CASSLGTGWDTEAFF.

This sequence joins TRBV9 and TRBJ2-1; 13 bases fit TRBD2. The CDR3 runs to 17 residues. J gave up 8 bases and V 3 bases, and 11 bases lay outside the gene matches. The germline CDR1 and CDR2 sequences are SGDLS and YYNGEE. CDR3 sequence: CASSGSLTSGRPHEQFF. The CDR3 DNA follows: TGTGCCAGCAGCGGATCCTTGACTAGCGGGAGGCCACATGAGCAGTTCTTC.

In this sample, this clone turned up a few times. The V and J genes are TRBV21-1 and TRBJ2-7; TRBD2, the table's D call, lacks a check against the DNA. TRBV21-1 has pseudogene status. The CDR3 runs 14 residues. The CDR3 nucleotides are TGTGCCAGCAGCAAAACAGCGGGAGGGCTCGAGCAGTACTTC. Translated, it gives CASSKTAGGLEQYF.

The genes are TRBV28 and TRBJ2-2; D is unclear. The CDR3 consists of 13 residues. Trimming removed 8 bases at V and 5 bases at J, with 12 bases between. Germline V CDR1 and CDR2: MDHEN, SYDVKM. The CDR3 region has the DNA TGTGCCAGCTTTCTAGTCGGGACCGGGGAGCTGTTTTTT. It yields the protein CASFLVGTGELFF.